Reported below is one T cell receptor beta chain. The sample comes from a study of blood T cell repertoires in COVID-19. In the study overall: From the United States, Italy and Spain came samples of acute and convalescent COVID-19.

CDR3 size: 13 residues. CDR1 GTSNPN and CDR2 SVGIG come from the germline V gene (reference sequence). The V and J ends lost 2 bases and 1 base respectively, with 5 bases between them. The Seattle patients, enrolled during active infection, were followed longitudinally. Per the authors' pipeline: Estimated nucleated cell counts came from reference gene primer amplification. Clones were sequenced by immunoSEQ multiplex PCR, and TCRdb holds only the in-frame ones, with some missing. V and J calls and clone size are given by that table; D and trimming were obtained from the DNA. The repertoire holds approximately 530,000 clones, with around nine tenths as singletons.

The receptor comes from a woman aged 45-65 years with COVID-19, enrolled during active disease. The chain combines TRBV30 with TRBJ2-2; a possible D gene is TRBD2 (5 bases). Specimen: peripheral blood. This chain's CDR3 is CAWSRGNTGELFF. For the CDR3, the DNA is TGTGCCTGGAGTCGGGGGAACACCGGGGAGCTGTTTTTT.